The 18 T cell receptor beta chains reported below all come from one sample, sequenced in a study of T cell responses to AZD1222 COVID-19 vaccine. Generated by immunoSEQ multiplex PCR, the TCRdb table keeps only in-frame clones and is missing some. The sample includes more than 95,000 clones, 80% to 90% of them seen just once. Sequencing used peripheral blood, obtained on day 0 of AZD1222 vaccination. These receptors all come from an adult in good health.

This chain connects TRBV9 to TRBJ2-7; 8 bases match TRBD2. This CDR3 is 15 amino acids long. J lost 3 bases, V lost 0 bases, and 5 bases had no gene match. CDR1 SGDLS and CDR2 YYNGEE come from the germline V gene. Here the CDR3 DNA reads TGTGCCAGCAGCGTAGACGGGACTAGTGACTACGAGCAGTACTTC. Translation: CASSVDGTSDYEQYF.

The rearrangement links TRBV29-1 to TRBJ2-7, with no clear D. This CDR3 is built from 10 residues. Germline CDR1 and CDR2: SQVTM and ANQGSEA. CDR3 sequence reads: CAVGGYEQYF. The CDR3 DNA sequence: TGCGCGGTAGGCGGCTACGAGCAGTACTTC.

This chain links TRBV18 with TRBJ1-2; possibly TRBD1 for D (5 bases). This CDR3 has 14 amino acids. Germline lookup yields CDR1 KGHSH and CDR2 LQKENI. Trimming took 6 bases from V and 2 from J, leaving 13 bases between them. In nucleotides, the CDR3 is TGTGCCAGCTCGGCGGACACTATGAACTATGGCTACACCTTC. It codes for CASSADTMNYGYTF.

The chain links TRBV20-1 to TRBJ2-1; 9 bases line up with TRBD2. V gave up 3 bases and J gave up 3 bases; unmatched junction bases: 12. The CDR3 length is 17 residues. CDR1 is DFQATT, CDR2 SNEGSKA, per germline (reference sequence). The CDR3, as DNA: TGCAGTGCTAGTTCTTGGGCTAGCGGGATGGACTACAATGAGCAGTTCTTC. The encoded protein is CSASSWASGMDYNEQFF.

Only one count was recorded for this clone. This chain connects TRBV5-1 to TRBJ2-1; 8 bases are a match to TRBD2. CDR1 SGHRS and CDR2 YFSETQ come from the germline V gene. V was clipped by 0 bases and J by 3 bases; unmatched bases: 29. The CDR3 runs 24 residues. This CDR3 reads CASSLAGEDGSRLAGGKFYNEQFF. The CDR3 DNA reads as TGCGCCAGCAGCTTGGCCGGGGAAGACGGCTCACGGCTAGCGGGCGGTAAGTTCTACAATGAGCAGTTCTTC.

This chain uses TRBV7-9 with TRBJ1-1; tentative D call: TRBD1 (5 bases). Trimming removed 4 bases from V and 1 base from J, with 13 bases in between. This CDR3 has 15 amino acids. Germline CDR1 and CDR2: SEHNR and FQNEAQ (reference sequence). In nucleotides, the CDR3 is TGTGCCAGCAGCTCGCGACAGAATGGGAACACTGAAGCTTTCTTT. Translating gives CASSSRQNGNTEAFF. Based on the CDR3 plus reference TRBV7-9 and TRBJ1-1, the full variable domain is DTGVSQNPRHKITKRGQNVTFRCDPISEHNRLYWYRQTLGQGPEFLTYFQNEAQLEKSRLLSDRFSAERPKGSFSTLEIQRTEQGDSAMYLCASSSRQNGNTEAFFGQGTRLTVV.

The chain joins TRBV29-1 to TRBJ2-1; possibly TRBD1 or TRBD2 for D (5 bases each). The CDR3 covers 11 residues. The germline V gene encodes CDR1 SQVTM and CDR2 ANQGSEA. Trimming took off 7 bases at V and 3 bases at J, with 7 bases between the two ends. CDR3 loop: CSGGFYNEQFF. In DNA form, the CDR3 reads TGCAGCGGGGGGTTCTACAATGAGCAGTTCTTC.

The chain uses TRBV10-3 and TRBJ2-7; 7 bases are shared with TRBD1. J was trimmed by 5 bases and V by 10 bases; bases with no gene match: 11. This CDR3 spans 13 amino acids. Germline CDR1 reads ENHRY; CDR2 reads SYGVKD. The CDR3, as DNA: TGTGCCACCACAGGGGCGACTTTGGACGAGCAGTACTTC. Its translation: CATTGATLDEQYF.

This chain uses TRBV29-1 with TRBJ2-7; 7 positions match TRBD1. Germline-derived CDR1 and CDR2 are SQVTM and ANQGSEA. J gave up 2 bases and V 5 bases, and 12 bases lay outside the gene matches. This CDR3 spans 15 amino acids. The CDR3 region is CSVTNRGGPAYEQYF. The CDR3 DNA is TGCAGCGTTACGAACAGGGGTGGACCTGCCTACGAGCAGTACTTC.

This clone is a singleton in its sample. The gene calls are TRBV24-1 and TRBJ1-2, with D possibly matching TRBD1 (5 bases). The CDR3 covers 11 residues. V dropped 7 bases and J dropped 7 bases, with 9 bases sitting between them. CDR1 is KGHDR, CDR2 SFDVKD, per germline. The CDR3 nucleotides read TGTGCCACCAGCGACAGCTCTGGCTACACCTTC. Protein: CATSDSSGYTF.

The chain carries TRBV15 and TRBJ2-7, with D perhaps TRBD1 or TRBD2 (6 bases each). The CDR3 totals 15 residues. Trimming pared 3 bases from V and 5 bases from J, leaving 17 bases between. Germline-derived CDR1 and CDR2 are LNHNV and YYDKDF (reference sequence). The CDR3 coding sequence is TGTGCCACCAGCAGGGGACCAGGGGAGGCCGACGAGCAGTACTTC. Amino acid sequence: CATSRGPGEADEQYF.

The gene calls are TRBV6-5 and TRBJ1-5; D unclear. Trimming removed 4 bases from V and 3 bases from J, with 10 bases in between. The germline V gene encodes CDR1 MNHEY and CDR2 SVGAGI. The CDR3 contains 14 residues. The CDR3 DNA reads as TGTGCCAGCAGTTCAAAGGTCCCCAATCAGCCCCAGCATTTT. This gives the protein CASSSKVPNQPQHF.

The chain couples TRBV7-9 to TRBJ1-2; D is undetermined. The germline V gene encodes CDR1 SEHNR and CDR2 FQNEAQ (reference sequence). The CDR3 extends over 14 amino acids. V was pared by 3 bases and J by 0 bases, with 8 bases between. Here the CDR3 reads CASSFRAANYGYTF. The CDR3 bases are TGTGCCAGCAGCTTTCGGGCGGCTAACTATGGCTACACCTTC.

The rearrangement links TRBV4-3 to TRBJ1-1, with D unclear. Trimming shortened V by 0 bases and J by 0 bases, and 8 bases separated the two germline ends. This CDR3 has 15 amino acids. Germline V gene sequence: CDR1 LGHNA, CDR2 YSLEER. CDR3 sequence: CASSQDGALNTEAFF. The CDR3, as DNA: TGCGCCAGCAGCCAAGATGGTGCCCTGAACACTGAAGCTTTCTTT.

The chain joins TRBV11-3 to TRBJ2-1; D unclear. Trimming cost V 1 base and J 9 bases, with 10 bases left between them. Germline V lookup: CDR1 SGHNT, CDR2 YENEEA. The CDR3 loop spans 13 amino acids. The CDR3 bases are TGTGCCAGCAGCTTAGGTGGGCCATCTGAGCAGTTCTTC. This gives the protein CASSLGGPSEQFF.

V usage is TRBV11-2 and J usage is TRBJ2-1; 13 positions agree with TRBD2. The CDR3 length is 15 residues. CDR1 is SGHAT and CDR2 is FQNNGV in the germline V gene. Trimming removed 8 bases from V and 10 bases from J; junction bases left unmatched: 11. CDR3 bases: TGTGCCAGCCTAGGACTAGCGGGAGTCCGGAGCGAGCAGTTCTTC. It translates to CASLGLAGVRSEQFF.

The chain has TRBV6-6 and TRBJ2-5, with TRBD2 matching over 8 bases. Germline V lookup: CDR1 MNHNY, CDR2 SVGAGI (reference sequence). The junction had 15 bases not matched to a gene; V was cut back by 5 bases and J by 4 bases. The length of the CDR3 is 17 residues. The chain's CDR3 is CASSRRTGGAVRETQYF. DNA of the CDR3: TGTGCCAGCAGTCGCCGCACCGGGGGGGCGGTCAGAGAGACCCAGTACTTC.

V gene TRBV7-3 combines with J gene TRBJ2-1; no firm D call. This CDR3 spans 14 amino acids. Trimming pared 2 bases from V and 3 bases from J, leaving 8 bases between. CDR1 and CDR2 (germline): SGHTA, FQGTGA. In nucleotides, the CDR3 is TGTGCCAGCAGCTTACGTCCCGACTACAATGAGCAGTTCTTC. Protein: CASSLRPDYNEQFF.